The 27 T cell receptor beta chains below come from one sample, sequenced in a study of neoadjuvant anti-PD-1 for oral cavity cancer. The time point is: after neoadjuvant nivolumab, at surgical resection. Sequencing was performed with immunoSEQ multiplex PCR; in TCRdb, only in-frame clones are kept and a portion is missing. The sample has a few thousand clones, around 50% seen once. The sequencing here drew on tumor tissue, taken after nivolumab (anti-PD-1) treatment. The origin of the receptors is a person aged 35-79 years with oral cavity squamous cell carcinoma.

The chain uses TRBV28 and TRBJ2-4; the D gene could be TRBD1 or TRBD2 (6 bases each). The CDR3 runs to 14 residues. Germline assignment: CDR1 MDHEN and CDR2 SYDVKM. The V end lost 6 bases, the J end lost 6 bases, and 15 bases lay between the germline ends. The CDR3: CASSPPGASNIQYF. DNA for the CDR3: TGTGCCAGCAGCCCCCCGGGGGCCTCAAACATTCAGTACTTC.

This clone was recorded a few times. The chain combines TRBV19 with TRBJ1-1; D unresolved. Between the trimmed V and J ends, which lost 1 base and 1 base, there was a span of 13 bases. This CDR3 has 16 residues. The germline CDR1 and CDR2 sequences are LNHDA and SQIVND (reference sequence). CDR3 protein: CASSIVQRATNTEAFF. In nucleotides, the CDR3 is TGTGCCAGTAGTATAGTACAGCGCGCCACGAACACTGAAGCTTTCTTT.

CDR3 loop: CASSPGTIMSDTQYF. DNA for the CDR3: TGCGCCAGCAGTCCGGGGACCATAATGTCGGATACGCAGTATTTT. This chain links TRBV10-2 with TRBJ2-3; the D gene could be TRBD1 or TRBD2 (5 bases each). The V end was cut by 5 bases, the J end by 6 bases, with 18 bases between. CDR1 and CDR2 (germline): WSHSY, SAAADI. CDR3 size: 15 residues.

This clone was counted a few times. The CDR3 nucleotides read TGTGCCAGCAGACTACAGGGCCCAGATACGCAGTATTTT. It is translated as CASRLQGPDTQYF. The chain couples TRBV27 to TRBJ2-3; perhaps TRBD1 as D (6 bases). The V end was cut by 6 bases, the J end by 4 bases, with 11 bases between. This CDR3 is built from 13 residues. From germline, CDR1 is MNHEY and CDR2 SMNVEV (reference sequence).

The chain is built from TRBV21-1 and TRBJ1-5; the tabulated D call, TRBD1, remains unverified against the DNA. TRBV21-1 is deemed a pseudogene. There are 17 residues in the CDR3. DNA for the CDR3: TGTGCCAGCAGCAAAGTAGGGGACAGGGTCGGCAATCAGCCCCAGCATTTT. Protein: CASSKVGDRVGNQPQHF.

CDR3 sequence: CASSLATGGFNYGYTF. The CDR3 DNA sequence: TGTGCCAGCAGCTTAGCCACAGGGGGCTTTAACTATGGCTACACCTTC. The chain combines TRBV7-9 with TRBJ1-2; 9 bases map to TRBD1. V lost 0 bases, J lost 1 base, and 3 bases stayed unmatched. CDR3 size: 16 residues. From germline, CDR1 is SEHNR and CDR2 FQNEAQ (reference sequence). Full variable domain (rest looked up from reference TRBV7-9 and TRBJ1-2): DTGVSQNPRHKITKRGQNVTFRCDPISEHNRLYWYRQTLGQGPEFLTYFQNEAQLEKSRLLSDRFSAERPKGSFSTLEIQRTEQGDSAMYLCASSLATGGFNYGYTFGSGTRLTVV.

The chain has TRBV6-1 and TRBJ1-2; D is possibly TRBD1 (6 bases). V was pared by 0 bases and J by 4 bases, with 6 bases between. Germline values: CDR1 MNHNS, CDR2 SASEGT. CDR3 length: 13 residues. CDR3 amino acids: CASSEADSYGYTF. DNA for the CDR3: TGTGCCAGCAGTGAAGCGGACAGCTATGGCTACACCTTC.

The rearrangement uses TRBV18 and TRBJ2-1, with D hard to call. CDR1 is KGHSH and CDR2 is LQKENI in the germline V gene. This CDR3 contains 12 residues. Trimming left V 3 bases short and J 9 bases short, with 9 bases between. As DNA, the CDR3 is TGTGCCAGCTCACCGACATTAGGTGAGCAGTTCTTC. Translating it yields CASSPTLGEQFF.

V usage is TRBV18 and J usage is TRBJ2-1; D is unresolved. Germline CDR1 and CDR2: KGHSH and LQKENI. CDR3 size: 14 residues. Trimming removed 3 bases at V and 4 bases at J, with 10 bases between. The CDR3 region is CASSPEVQYNEQFF. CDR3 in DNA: TGTGCCAGCTCACCCGAAGTGCAGTACAATGAGCAGTTCTTC.

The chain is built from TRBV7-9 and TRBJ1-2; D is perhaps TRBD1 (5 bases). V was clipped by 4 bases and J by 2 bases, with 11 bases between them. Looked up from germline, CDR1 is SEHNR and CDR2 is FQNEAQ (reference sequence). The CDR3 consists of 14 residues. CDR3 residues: CASSSNRLNYGYTF. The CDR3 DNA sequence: TGTGCCAGCAGCTCAAACAGGTTAAACTATGGCTACACCTTC.

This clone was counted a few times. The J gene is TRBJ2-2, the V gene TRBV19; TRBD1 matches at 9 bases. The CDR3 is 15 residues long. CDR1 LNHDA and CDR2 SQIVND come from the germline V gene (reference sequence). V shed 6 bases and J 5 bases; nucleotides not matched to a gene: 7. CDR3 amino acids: CASSMTGGWTGELFF. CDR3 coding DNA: TGTGCCAGTAGCATGACAGGGGGATGGACCGGGGAGCTGTTTTTT.

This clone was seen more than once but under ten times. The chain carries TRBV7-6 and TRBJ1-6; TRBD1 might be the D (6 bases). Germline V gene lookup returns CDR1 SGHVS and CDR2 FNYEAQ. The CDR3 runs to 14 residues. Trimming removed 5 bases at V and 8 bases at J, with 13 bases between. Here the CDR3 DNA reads TGTGCCAGCAGCGCGACAGGTTGGGATTCACCCCTCCACTTT. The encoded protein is CASSATGWDSPLHF.

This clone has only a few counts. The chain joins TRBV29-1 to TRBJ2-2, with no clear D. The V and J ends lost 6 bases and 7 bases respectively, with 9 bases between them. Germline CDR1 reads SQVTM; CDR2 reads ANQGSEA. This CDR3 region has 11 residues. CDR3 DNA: TGCAGCGTCATTCGGAGCGGGGAGCTGTTTTTT. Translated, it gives CSVIRSGELFF.

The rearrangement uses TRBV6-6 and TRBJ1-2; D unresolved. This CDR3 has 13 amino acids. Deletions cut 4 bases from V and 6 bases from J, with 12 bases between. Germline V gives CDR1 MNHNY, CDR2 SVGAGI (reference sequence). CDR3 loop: CASSFGPTNGYTF. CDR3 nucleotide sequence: TGTGCCAGCAGTTTCGGCCCGACGAATGGCTACACCTTC.

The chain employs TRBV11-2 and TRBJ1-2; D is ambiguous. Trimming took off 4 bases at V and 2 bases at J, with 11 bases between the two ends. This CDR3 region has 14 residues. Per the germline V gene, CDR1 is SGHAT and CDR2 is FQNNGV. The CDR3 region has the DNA TGTGCCAGCAGCTCACAGAATGTAAACTATGGCTACACCTTC. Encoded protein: CASSSQNVNYGYTF.

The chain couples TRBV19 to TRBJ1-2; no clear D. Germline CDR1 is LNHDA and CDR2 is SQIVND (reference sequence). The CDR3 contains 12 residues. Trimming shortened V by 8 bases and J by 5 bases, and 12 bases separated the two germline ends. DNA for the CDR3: TGTGCCAGTGAGTTTCTTATTTATGGCTACACCTTC. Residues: CASEFLIYGYTF.

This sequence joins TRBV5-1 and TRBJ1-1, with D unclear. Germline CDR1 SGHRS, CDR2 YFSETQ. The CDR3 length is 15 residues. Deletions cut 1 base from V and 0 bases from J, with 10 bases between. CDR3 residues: CASSLRKDMNTEAFF. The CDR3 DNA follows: TGCGCCAGCAGCTTGAGGAAAGACATGAACACTGAAGCTTTCTTT.

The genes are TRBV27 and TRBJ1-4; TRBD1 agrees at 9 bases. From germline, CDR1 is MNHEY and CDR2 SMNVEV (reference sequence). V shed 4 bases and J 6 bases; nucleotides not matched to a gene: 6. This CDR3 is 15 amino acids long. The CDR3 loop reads CASSSRDRGDEKLFF. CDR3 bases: TGTGCCAGCAGTTCCCGTGACAGGGGGGATGAAAAACTGTTTTTT.

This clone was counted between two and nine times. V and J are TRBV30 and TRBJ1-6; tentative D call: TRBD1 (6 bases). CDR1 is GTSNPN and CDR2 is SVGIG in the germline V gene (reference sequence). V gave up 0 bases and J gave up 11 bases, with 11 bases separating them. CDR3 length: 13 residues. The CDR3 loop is CAWSVKGEAPLHF. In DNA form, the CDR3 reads TGTGCCTGGAGTGTAAAGGGGGAGGCACCCCTCCACTTT.

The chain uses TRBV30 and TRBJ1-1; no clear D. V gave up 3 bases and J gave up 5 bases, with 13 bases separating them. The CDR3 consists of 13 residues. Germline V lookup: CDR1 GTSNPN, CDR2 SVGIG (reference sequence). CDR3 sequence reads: CAWSLPPSTEAFF. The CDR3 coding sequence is TGTGCCTGGAGCCTACCCCCATCGACTGAAGCTTTCTTT.

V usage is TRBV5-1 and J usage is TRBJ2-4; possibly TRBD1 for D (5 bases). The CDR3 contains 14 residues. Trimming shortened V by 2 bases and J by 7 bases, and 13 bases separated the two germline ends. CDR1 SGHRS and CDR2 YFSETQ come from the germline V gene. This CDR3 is CASSLTQGRNIQYF. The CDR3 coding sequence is TGCGCCAGCAGCTTAACCCAGGGAAGGAACATTCAGTACTTC.

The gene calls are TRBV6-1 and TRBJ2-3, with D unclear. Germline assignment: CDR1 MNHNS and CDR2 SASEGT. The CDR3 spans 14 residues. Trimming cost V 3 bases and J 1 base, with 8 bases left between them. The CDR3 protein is CASSEGHRTDTQYF. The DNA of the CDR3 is TGTGCCAGCAGTGAGGGCCATCGCACAGATACGCAGTATTTT.

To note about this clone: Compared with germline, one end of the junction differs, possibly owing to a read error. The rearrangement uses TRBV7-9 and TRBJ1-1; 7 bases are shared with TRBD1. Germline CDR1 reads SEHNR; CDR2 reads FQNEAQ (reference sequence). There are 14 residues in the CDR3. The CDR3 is CASSIAQGGTEAFF. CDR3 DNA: TGTGCCAGCAGCATAGCTCAGGGGGGCACTGAAGCTTTCTTT.

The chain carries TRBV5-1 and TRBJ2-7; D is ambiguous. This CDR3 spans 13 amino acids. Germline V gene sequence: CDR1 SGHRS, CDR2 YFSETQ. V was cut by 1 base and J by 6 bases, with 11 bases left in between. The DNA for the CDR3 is TGCGCCAGCAGCTTGAGTTCGGGTATCGAGCAGTACTTC. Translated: CASSLSSGIEQYF.

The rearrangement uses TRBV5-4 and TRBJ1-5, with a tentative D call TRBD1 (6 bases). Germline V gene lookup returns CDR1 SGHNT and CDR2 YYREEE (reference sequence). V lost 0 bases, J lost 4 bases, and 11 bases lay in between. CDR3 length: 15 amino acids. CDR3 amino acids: CASSLAGAGNQPQHF. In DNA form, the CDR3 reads TGTGCCAGCAGCTTGGCAGGGGCTGGGAATCAGCCCCAGCATTTT. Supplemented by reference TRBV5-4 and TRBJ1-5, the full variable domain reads ETGVTQSPTHLIKTRGQQVTLRCSSQSGHNTVSWYQQALGQGPQFIFQYYREEENGRGNFPPRFSGLQFPNYSSELNVNALELDDSALYLCASSLAGAGNQPQHFGDGTRLSIL.

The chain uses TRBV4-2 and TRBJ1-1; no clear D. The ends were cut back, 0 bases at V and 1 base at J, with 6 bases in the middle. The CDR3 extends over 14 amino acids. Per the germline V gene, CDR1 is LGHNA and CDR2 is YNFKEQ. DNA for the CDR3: TGTGCCAGCAGCCAAGATGCAGGGAACACTGAAGCTTTCTTT. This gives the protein CASSQDAGNTEAFF.

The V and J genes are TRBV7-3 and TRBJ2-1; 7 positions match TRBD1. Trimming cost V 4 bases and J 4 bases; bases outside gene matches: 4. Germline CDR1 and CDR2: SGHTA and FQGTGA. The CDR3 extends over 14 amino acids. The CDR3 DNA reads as TGTGCCAGCAGCTCCCGGACAGGTTACAATGAGCAGTTCTTC. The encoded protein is CASSSRTGYNEQFF.